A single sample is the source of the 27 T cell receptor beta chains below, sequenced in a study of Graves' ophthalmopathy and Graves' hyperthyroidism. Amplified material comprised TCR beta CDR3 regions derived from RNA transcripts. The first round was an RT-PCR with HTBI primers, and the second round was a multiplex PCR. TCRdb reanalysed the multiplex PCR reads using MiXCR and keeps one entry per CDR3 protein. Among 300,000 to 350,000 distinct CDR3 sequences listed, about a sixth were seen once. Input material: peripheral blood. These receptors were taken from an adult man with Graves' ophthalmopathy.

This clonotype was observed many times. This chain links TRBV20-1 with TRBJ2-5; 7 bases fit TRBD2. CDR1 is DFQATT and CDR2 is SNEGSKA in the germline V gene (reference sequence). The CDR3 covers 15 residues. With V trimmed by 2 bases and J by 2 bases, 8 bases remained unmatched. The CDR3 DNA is TGCAGTGCTAGACCGGAGCGGGAACTTCAAGAGACCCAGTACTTC. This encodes CSARPERELQETQYF.

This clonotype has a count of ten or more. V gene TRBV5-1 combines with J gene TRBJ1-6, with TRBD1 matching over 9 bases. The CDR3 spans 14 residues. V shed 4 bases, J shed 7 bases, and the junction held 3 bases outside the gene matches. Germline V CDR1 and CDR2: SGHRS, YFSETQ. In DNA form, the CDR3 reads TGCGCCAGCAGCCCGGACAGGGGAAATTCACCCCTCCACTTT. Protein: CASSPDRGNSPLHF.

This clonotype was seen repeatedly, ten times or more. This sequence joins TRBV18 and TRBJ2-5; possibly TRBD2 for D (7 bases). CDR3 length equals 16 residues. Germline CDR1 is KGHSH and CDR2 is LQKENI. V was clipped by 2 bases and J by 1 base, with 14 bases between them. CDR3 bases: TGTGCCAGCTCACCAATCAGGGGAGGGGGCCAAGAGACCCAGTACTTC. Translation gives CASSPIRGGGQETQYF.

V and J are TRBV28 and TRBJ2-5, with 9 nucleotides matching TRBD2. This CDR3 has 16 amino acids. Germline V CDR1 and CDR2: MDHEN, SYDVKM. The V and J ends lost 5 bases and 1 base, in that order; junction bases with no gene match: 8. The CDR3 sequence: CASSNPILAGQETQYF. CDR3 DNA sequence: TGTGCCAGCAGTAACCCCATACTAGCGGGCCAAGAGACCCAGTACTTC.

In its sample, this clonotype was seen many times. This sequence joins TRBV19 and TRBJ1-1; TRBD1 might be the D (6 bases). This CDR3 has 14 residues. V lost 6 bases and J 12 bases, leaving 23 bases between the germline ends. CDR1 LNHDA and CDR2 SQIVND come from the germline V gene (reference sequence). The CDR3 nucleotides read TGTGCCAGTAGATACCTCGGGGTAGGGGGAATAACTTTCTTT. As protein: CASRYLGVGGITFF.

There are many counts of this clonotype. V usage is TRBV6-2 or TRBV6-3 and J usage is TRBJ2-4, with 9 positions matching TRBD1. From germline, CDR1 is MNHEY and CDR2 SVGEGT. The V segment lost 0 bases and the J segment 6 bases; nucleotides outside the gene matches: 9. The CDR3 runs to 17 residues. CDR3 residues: CASSYSGTGTVRNIQYF. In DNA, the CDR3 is TGTGCCAGCAGTTACTCCGGGACAGGGACTGTTAGAAACATTCAGTACTTC.

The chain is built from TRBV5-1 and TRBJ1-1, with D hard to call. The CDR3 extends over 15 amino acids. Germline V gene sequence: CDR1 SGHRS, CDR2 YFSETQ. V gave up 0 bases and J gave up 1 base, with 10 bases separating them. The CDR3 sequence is CASSLGHGANTEAFF. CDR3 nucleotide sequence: TGCGCCAGCAGCTTGGGACATGGCGCGAACACTGAAGCTTTCTTT.

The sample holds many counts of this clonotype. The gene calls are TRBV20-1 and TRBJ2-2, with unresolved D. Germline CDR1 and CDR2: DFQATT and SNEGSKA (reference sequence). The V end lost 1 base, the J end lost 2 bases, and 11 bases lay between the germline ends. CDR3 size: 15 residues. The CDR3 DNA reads TGCAGTGCTAGAGGTGGACCCCTCAACACCGGGGAGCTGTTTTTT. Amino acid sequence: CSARGGPLNTGELFF.

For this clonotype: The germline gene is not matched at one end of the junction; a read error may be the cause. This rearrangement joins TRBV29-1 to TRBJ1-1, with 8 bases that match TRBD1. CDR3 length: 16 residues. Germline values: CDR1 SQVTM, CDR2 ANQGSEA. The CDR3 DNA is TGCAGCGTTGATGGGGCCAGGGGGCAGAGAGACACCGAAGCTTTCTTT. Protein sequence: CSVDGARGQRDTEAFF.

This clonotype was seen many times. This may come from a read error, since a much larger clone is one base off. Here the CDR3 reads CVTSTANGAYEQYF. CDR3 nucleotides: TGTGTCACCAGCACCGCGAACGGAGCCTACGAGCAGTACTTC. The chain couples TRBV15 to TRBJ2-7; D gene ambiguous. CDR1 and CDR2 from the germline V gene are LNHNV and YYDKDF (reference sequence). The CDR3 covers 14 residues.

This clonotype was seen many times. This CDR3 is CASSQERQGSYEQYF. The CDR3 coding sequence is TGTGCCAGCAGCCAAGAAAGACAGGGCTCCTACGAGCAGTACTTC. V is TRBV4-2 and J is TRBJ2-7; 7 bases match TRBD1. The V gene end was trimmed by 0 bases and the J gene end by 0 bases; junction bases not matched to a gene: 2. This CDR3 contains 15 residues. Germline CDR1 reads LGHNA; CDR2 reads YNFKEQ.

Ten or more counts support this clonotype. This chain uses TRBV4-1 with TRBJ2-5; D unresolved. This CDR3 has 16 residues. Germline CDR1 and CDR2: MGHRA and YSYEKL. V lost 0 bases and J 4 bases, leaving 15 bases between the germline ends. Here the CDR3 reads CASSQDMAGDGETQYF. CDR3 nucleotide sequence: TGCGCCAGCAGCCAAGATATGGCAGGAGACGGAGAGACCCAGTACTTC.

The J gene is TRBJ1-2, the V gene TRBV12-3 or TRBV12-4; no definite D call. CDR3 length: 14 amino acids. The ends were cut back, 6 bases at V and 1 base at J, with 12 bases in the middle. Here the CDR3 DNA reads TGTGCCAGCAGCCAAGACCGTTATAACTATGGCTACACCTTC. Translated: CASSQDRYNYGYTF.

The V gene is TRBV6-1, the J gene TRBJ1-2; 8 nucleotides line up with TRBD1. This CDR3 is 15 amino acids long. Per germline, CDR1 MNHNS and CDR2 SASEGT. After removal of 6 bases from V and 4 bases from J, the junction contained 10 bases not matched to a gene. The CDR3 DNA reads TGTGCCAGCAGGGAGGGACAGGCCCCAGGCTATGGCTACACCTTC. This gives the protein CASREGQAPGYGYTF.

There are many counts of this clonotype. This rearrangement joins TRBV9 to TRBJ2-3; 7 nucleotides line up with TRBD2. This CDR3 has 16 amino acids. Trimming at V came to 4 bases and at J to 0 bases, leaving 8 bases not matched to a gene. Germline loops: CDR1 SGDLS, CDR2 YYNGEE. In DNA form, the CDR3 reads TGTGCCAGCAGCACCTCAGCGGGGATTAGCACAGATACGCAGTATTTT. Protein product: CASSTSAGISTDTQYF.

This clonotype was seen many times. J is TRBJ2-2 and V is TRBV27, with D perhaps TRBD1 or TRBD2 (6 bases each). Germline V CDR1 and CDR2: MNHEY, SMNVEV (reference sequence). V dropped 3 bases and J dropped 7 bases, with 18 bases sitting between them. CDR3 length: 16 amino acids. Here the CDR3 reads CASSLAPGARNGELFF. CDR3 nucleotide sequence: TGTGCCAGCAGTTTGGCCCCGGGGGCGCGAAACGGGGAGCTGTTTTTT.

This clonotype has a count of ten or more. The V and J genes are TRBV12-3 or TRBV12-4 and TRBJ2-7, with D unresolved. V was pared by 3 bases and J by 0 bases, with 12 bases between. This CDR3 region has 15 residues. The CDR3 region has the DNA TGTGCCAGCAGTTTTAGTTGGGAAAGCTCCTACGAGCAGTACTTC. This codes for CASSFSWESSYEQYF.

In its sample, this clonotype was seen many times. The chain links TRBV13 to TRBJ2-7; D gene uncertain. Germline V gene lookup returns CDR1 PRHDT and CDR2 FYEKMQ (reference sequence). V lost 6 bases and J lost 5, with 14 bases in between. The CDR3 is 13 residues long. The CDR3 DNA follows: TGTGCCAGCAGTTTCTCGTGGCAGAACGAGCAGTACTTC. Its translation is CASSFSWQNEQYF.

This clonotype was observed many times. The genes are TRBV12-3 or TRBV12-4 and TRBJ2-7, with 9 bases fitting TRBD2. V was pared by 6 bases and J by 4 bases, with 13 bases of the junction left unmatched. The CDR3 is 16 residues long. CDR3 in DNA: TGTGCCAGCAGGGGGGCAGCGGGAGGCCCATCTTACGAGCAGTACTTC. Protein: CASRGAAGGPSYEQYF.

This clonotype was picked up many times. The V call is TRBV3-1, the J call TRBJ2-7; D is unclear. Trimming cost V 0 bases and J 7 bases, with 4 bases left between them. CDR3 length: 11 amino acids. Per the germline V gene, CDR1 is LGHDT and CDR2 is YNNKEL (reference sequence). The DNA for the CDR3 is TGTGCCAGCAGCCAAGAAGGGGAGCAGTACTTC. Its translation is CASSQEGEQYF.

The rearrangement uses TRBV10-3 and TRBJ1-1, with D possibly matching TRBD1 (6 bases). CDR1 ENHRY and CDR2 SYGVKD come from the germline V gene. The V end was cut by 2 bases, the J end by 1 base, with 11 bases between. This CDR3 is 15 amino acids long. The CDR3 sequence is CAISEQGRGNTEAFF. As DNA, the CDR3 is TGTGCCATCAGTGAGCAGGGGCGGGGGAACACTGAAGCTTTCTTT.

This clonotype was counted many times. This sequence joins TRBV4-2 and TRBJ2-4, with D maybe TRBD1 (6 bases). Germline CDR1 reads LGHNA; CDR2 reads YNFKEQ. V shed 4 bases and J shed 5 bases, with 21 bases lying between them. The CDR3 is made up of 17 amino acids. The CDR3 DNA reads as TGTGCCAGCAGCCGAGGGACAAGCGGCCAACGAGAAAACATTCAGTACTTC. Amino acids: CASSRGTSGQRENIQYF.

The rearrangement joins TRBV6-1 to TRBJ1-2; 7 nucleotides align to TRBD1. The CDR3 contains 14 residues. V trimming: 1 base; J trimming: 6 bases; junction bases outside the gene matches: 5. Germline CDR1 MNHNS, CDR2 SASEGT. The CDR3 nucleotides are TGTGCCAGCAGTGAAGGGACAGGTTCGGATGGCTACACCTTC. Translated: CASSEGTGSDGYTF.

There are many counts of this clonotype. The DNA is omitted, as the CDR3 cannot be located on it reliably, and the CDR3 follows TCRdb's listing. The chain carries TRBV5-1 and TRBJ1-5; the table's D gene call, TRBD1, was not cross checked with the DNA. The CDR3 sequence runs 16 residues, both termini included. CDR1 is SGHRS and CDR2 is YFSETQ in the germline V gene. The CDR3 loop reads CASSQTAVGPGQPQHF.

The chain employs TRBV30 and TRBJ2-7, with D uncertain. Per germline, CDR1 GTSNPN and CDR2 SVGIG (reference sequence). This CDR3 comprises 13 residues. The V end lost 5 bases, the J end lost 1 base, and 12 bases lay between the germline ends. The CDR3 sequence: CAWESGLSYEQYF. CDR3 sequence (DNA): TGTGCCTGGGAATCAGGTCTATCCTACGAGCAGTACTTC.

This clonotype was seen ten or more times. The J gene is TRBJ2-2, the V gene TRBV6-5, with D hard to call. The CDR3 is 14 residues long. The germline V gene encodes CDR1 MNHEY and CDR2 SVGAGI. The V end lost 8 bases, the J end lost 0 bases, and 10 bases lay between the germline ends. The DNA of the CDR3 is TGTGCCAGCTCCCTCCTGCCGAACACCGGGGAGCTGTTTTTT. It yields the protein CASSLLPNTGELFF.

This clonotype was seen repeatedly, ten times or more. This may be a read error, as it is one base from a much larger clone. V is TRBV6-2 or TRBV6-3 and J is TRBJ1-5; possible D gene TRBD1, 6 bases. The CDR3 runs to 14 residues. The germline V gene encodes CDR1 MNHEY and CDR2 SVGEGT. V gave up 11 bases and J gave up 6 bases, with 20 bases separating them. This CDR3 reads CAGGMTGGGQPQHF. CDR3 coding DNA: TGTGCCGGCGGCATGACGGGGGGCGGTCAGCCCCAGCATTTT.